This T cell receptor (beta chain) was identified during a study of T cell repertoires in cytomegalovirus infection. Study as a whole: Recently identified HLA-C-restricted CMV epitopes were among the peptides used. Public signatures in TCR beta pointed to CMV infection and matching HLA type. Study results and caveats: Within the response measured ex vivo, HLA-C-restricted CMV-specific TCR beta clonotypes were dominant. The study identified carriers of CMV plus the relevant HLA from cumulative public TCR beta family frequency.

Trimming cost V 5 bases and J 3 bases; bases outside gene matches: 8. The CDR3 is 18 amino acids. Of note for this clonotype: No antigen is known for it.

TCRdb ran MiXCR on the reads and lists one entry per CDR3 protein. The table shows 380,000 or so distinct CDR3 sequences, with just under 35% occurring only once. This rearrangement joins TRBV12-3 or TRBV12-4 to TRBJ2-2, with 14 bases lining up with TRBD2. Material: cultured PBMCs, obtained from culture after CMV antigen stimulation. This sequence was found in a human donor in good health (CMV status not recorded). Some clones in this sample may be carry-over from other donors' samples. CDR3 sequence (DNA): TGTGCCAGCAGTGCGGGACTAGCGGGAGTCGGGGACACCGGGGAGCTGTTTTTT. Translated, it gives CASSAGLAGVGDTGELFF.